This TCR beta chain was retrieved from a study of cytomegalovirus exposure and HLA in healthy donors. Findings and caveats of the study: Later on, analysis showed that most CMV-associated TCR beta chains appeared to be HLA-restricted. One variant, a missense change in DCLRE1C, was linked in a later analysis to TCR beta V- and J-gene trimming.

Each of the donors was a healthy bone marrow donor. V lost 0 bases and J 5 bases, leaving 14 bases between the germline ends. The germline V gene has CDR1 SGHNT and CDR2 YYREEE (reference sequence). CDR3 length: 15 amino acids. Primers: 60 Vbeta forward and 13 Jbeta reverse. Profiled with immunoSEQ multiplex PCR; TCRdb holds only in-frame clones, not every one. The profile shows about 170,000 clones, roughly 80% of them singletons. Regarding this clone: The antigen is unknown.

Sequenced input: PBMCs. The receptor comes from a girl aged 5-17 years in good health and CMV-seropositive. The V call is TRBV5-4, the J call TRBJ1-1; D is undetermined. CDR3 DNA sequence: TGTGCCAGCAGCTTGGCGTCTACGGGTCTGACTGAAGCTTTCTTT. Its translation: CASSLASTGLTEAFF. The full variable domain, rest sourced from reference TRBV5-4 and TRBJ1-1, is ETGVTQSPTHLIKTRGQQVTLRCSSQSGHNTVSWYQQALGQGPQFIFQYYREEENGRGNFPPRFSGLQFPNYSSELNVNALELDDSALYLCASSLASTGLTEAFFGQGTRLTVV.